This T cell receptor beta chain was profiled in a study of cytomegalovirus exposure and HLA in healthy donors. Study outcomes and limitations: Later on, an analysis showed TCR association rates differing by HLA locus, with DRB1 the most and HLA-C the fewest.

The CDR3 has 16 residues. Looked up from germline, CDR1 is SGHDN and CDR2 is FVKESK. To note about this clone: What it recognizes is unknown.

60 Vbeta and 13 Jbeta primers were used in PCR. Clones were read by immunoSEQ multiplex PCR, and TCRdb kept only the in-frame ones, dropping some. This sample has some 70,000 clones, with around 81% found just once. The sample taken for sequencing was PBMCs. This chain joins TRBV14 and TRBJ2-5; possibly TRBD1 for D (6 bases). The DNA end is a closer match to TRBJ2-7, so the J assignment may be wrong. The receptor was isolated from a man aged 50 or older in good health and CMV-seronegative. CDR3 DNA: TGTGCCAGCAGCCAAGAATTAGGGACACTTGGCTACGAGCAGTACTTC. Protein: CASSQELGTLGYEQYF.